This TCR beta chain is drawn from a study of cytomegalovirus exposure and HLA in healthy donors. V was trimmed by 3 bases and J by 0 bases, leaving 9 bases between them. The CDR3 sequence is 15 residues long. CDR1 is SGHVS and CDR2 is FQNEAQ in the germline V gene. Findings and caveats of the study: Per published accounts, TCR beta sequences correctly predicted the HLA-A and HLA-B alleles of most subjects. One variant, a missense change in DCLRE1C, was linked in a later analysis to TCR beta V- and J-gene trimming.

As for this clone: Its antigen is not known.

PCR used 60 Vbeta primers and 13 Jbeta primers. Method: immunoSEQ multiplex PCR; TCRdb's copy keeps in-frame clones and lacks some. The sample shows around 150,000 clones, around 82% of them seen only once. V gene TRBV7-8 combines with J gene TRBJ1-5, with unresolved D. The TCR sequence derives from a man aged 50 to 59 in good health and CMV-seronegative. Sequenced material: PBMCs. The CDR3 spells CASSFNIFSNQPQHF. The CDR3 bases are TGTGCCAGCAGCTTTAATATTTTTAGCAATCAGCCCCAGCATTTT.